This T cell receptor beta chain was sequenced during a study of blood T cell repertoires in COVID-19. Study context: There were acute and convalescent COVID-19 samples, and they came from the United States, Italy and Spain. PBMCs, B-cell-depleted T cells, or T cells were the source of the cDNA or gDNA that made up the material.

In the original processing: Amplified reference gene primers provided the basis for estimating nucleated cell counts. The data were produced by immunoSEQ multiplex PCR, yet TCRdb's version contains in-frame clones alone and is incomplete. That table supplies the V and J calls and clone size; D and trimming were determined from the DNA. The sample has 300,000 to 400,000 clones; almost 85% are singletons. Comments on this clone: Mismatch with germline at one junction end may stem from a read error.

The source is a human donor in a cohort sampled during active COVID-19. The sequencing input was peripheral blood.

As DNA, the CDR3 is TGTGCCAGCAGTTTAGGTGGGCCAGAACTCTTC. It codes for CASSLGGPELF. This chain joins TRBV12-3 or TRBV12-4 and TRBJ1-2; D remains ambiguous. The CDR3 has 11 residues.